The 11 T cell receptor beta chains below all came from one sample that was sequenced in a study of T cell responses to AZD1222 COVID-19 vaccine. Profiling relied on immunoSEQ multiplex PCR, and the TCRdb table lists in-frame clones only, not all of them. The sample carries about 110,000 clones, around 96% recorded once. Sequenced here: peripheral blood, sampled on day 0 of AZD1222 vaccination. These receptors were collected from an adult in good health.

This chain joins TRBV14 and TRBJ2-7, with 9 bases fitting TRBD2. Germline V lookup: CDR1 SGHDN, CDR2 FVKESK. Trimming at V came to 5 bases and at J to 2 bases, leaving 10 bases not matched to a gene. The CDR3 length is 16 residues. The CDR3 region has the DNA TGTGCCAGCAGCAATAGCGGGAGACCCACTCCCTACGAGCAGTACTTC. As protein: CASSNSGRPTPYEQYF.

J is TRBJ2-6 and V is TRBV28, with 10 bases lining up with TRBD1. CDR1 and CDR2 from the germline V gene are MDHEN and SYDVKM. This CDR3 has 17 amino acids. V trimming: 4 bases; J trimming: 0 bases; junction bases outside the gene matches: 3. DNA for the CDR3: TGTGCCAGCAGTTCAGGGGACAGGGGCTCTGGGGCCAACGTCCTGACTTTC. Translation: CASSSGDRGSGANVLTF. The full variable domain, with the rest looked up from reference TRBV28 and TRBJ2-6, is DVKVTQSSRYLVKRTGEKVFLECVQDMDHENMFWYRQDPGLGLRLIYFSYDVKMKEKGDIPEGYSVSREKKERFSLILESASTNQTSMYLCASSSGDRGSGANVLTFGAGSRLTVL.

The CDR3 DNA is TGTGCCAGCAGTGAATCCCAGGGACTCAGGGAGACCCAGTACTTC. As protein: CASSESQGLRETQYF. The rearrangement links TRBV25-1 to TRBJ2-5, with a possible D match to TRBD2 (6 bases). The CDR3 sequence is 15 residues long. The V end lost 1 base, the J end lost 5 bases, and 14 bases lay between the germline ends. Germline V gene sequence: CDR1 MGHDK, CDR2 SYGVNS.

The rearrangement uses TRBV6-5 and TRBJ1-5, with D maybe TRBD1 (6 bases). Trimming left V 4 bases short and J 3 bases short, with 13 bases between. Germline V gives CDR1 MNHEY, CDR2 SVGAGI. This CDR3 is built from 15 residues. CDR3 coding DNA: TGTGCCAGCAGTTCCGGCAGGGGCATCAATCAGCCCCAGCATTTT. It specifies CASSSGRGINQPQHF.

The rearrangement joins TRBV7-2 to TRBJ2-2; TRBD2 is a possible D gene (5 bases). Trimming shortened V by 5 bases and J by 4 bases, and 17 bases separated the two germline ends. The CDR3 length is 16 residues. Germline-derived CDR1 and CDR2 are SGHTA and FQGNSA. The CDR3 nucleotides are TGTGCCAGCAGCCCCACCCGGGGAACCTCCACCGGGGAGCTGTTTTTT. Translating it yields CASSPTRGTSTGELFF.

V is TRBV7-2 and J is TRBJ1-1; the D is unclear. V was cut by 0 bases and J by 3 bases, with 8 bases left in between. The CDR3 extends over 14 amino acids. Germline V lookup: CDR1 SGHTA, CDR2 FQGNSA. CDR3 loop: CASSLAGRDTEAFF. CDR3 nucleotide sequence: TGTGCCAGCAGCTTAGCCGGTCGGGACACTGAAGCTTTCTTT.

This clone appeared a single time. Here the CDR3 DNA reads TGTGCCAGCAGCTCCCCGACTGGCCAAGAGACCCAGTACTTC. Translation: CASSSPTGQETQYF. The chain has TRBV5-5 and TRBJ2-5; D is undetermined. Germline loops: CDR1 SGHKS, CDR2 YYEKEE (reference sequence). V was trimmed by 3 bases and J by 1 base, leaving 10 bases between them. This CDR3 has 14 amino acids.

The chain is built from TRBV4-1 and TRBJ2-1, with D perhaps TRBD2 (6 bases). This CDR3 spans 15 amino acids. Trimming took 1 base from V and 4 from J, leaving 11 bases between them. CDR1 is MGHRA and CDR2 is YSYEKL in the germline V gene. DNA of the CDR3: TGCGCCAGCAGCCAAGGGGACTTAGGTTACAATGAGCAGTTCTTC. Translating gives CASSQGDLGYNEQFF.

The chain combines TRBV19 with TRBJ2-1; possible D gene TRBD2, 6 bases. This CDR3 is built from 13 residues. V lost 2 bases, J lost 9 bases, and 11 bases lay in between. Germline CDR1 LNHDA, CDR2 SQIVND (reference sequence). This chain's CDR3 is CASSILRGSEQFF. CDR3 nucleotide sequence: TGTGCCAGTAGTATACTCCGGGGGTCTGAGCAGTTCTTC.

The CDR3 coding sequence is TGTGCCAGTGAGGGACAGTTCTATGGCTACACCTTC. Its translation: CASEGQFYGYTF. The chain is built from TRBV5-6 and TRBJ1-2; 7 bases are a match to TRBD1. Trimming cost V 8 bases and J 4 bases; bases outside gene matches: 5. The CDR3 length is 12 residues. Germline V gene data show CDR1 as SGHDT and CDR2 as YYEEEE.

The chain recombines TRBV18 with TRBJ1-5; D is ambiguous. Germline lookup yields CDR1 KGHSH and CDR2 LQKENI. The CDR3 is 13 residues long. V shed 4 bases and J shed 3 bases, with 7 bases lying between them. CDR3 sequence (DNA): TGTGCCAGCTCACAATTCTCCAATCAGCCCCAGCATTTT. This gives the protein CASSQFSNQPQHF.